Listed here are 18 T cell receptor beta chains from one sample, sequenced in a study of graft-versus-host responses after intestinal transplantation. The data were produced by immunoSEQ multiplex PCR, yet TCRdb's version contains in-frame clones alone and is incomplete. The sample yields roughly 43,000 clones, 85% to 95% seen once. The sequencing here drew on PBMCs, taken about 350 days after intestinal transplant. These receptors were taken from a human patient who received an intestinal transplant, so some T cells may come from the graft donor.

This chain joins TRBV5-4 and TRBJ1-2; D might be TRBD1 (5 bases). The CDR3 contains 16 residues. Germline values: CDR1 SGHNT, CDR2 YYREEE (reference sequence). V lost 1 base, J lost 4 bases, and 17 bases lay in between. The CDR3 is CASSLRTGGSSYGYTF. The CDR3 DNA sequence: TGTGCCAGCAGCTTGCGTACCGGGGGATCATCCTATGGCTACACCTTC.

As DNA, the CDR3 is TGTGCCAGCAGCGTAGCTGGGACTAGCGACAATGAGCAGTTCTTC. It translates to CASSVAGTSDNEQFF. The V and J genes are TRBV9 and TRBJ2-1, with 10 bases matching TRBD2. The CDR3 is 15 residues long. Germline trimming cut 0 bases from V and 5 bases from J; bases unmatched to any gene: 2. Germline V gene sequence: CDR1 SGDLS, CDR2 YYNGEE. Drawing the rest from reference TRBV9 and TRBJ2-1, the complete variable domain is DSGVTQTPKHLITATGQRVTLRCSPRSGDLSVYWYQQSLDQGLQFLIQYYNGEERAKGNILERFSAQQFPDLHSELNLSSLELGDSALYFCASSVAGTSDNEQFFGPGTRLTVL.

The chain couples TRBV7-3 to TRBJ2-5, with D perhaps assigned TRBD1 or TRBD2 (6 bases each). The ends were cut back, 5 bases at V and 4 bases at J, with 11 bases in the middle. The CDR3 loop spans 13 amino acids. Germline V gene data show CDR1 as SGHTA and CDR2 as FQGTGA. CDR3 nucleotide sequence: TGTGCCAGCAGCATACAGGGAGGAGAGACCCAGTACTTC. Protein sequence: CASSIQGGETQYF.

This chain links TRBV11-1 with TRBJ2-1, with 13 bases identical to TRBD2. The V and J ends lost 1 base and 10 bases, in that order; junction bases with no gene match: 1. Germline CDR1 SGHAT, CDR2 FQDESV (reference sequence). CDR3 size: 14 residues. In nucleotides, the CDR3 is TGTGCCAGCAGCTTAGTACTAGCGGGGGGGGAGCAGTTCTTC. Amino acids: CASSLVLAGGEQFF.

The gene calls are TRBV4-1 and TRBJ2-7, with TRBD2 identical over 8 bases. V was pared by 0 bases and J by 4 bases, with 11 bases of the junction left unmatched. CDR1 is MGHRA and CDR2 is YSYEKL in the germline V gene. The CDR3 totals 17 residues. The CDR3, as DNA: TGCGCCAGCAGCCAAGATACCGGAACTAGCGGAACGTACGAGCAGTACTTC. Translating gives CASSQDTGTSGTYEQYF.

This sequence joins TRBV9 and TRBJ1-1, with 9 bases matching TRBD1. Germline CDR1 SGDLS, CDR2 YYNGEE. This CDR3 is 17 amino acids long. Trimming cost V 3 bases and J 3 bases; bases outside gene matches: 12. The CDR3 is CASSDPAGQGRDTEAFF. CDR3 nucleotide sequence: TGTGCCAGCAGCGACCCCGCGGGACAGGGAAGGGACACTGAAGCTTTCTTT.

The chain employs TRBV5-1 and TRBJ2-2, with a weak D call TRBD1 (6 bases). V was shortened by 2 bases and J by 1 base, with 12 bases between the two germline ends. There are 16 residues in the CDR3. Germline CDR1 and CDR2: SGHRS and YFSETQ. In DNA, the CDR3 is TGCGCCAGCAGCTTCGGACAGAACGTGAACACCGGGGAGCTGTTTTTT. It yields the protein CASSFGQNVNTGELFF.

The rearrangement joins TRBV6-5 to TRBJ2-7; 9 nucleotides align to TRBD1. Per germline, CDR1 MNHEY and CDR2 SVGAGI. V shed 8 bases and J 2 bases; nucleotides not matched to a gene: 7. The CDR3 has 14 residues. This CDR3 reads CASVPGTGTYEQYF. Written as DNA, the CDR3 is TGTGCCAGCGTCCCCGGGACAGGGACCTACGAGCAGTACTTC.

The chain joins TRBV2 to TRBJ1-2; D uncertain. The CDR3 loop spans 11 amino acids. V was clipped by 2 bases and J by 2 bases, with 0 bases between them. Germline lookup yields CDR1 SNHLY and CDR2 FYNNEI. CDR3 DNA sequence: TGTGCCAGCAGTGAAAACTATGGCTACACCTTC. It translates to CASSENYGYTF.

The chain couples TRBV4-1 to TRBJ2-7; D tentatively reads TRBD1 or TRBD2 (5 bases each). Germline lookup yields CDR1 MGHRA and CDR2 YSYEKL. CDR3 size: 14 residues. Trimming cost V 1 base and J 1 base, with 8 bases left between them. In nucleotides, the CDR3 is TGCGCCAGCAGCCAAGGGGACCGGTCCTACGAGCAGTACTTC. Its translation: CASSQGDRSYEQYF.

The chain uses TRBV2 and TRBJ2-5, with 8 bases identical to TRBD2. The J call may be wrong; the DNA end is better matched by TRBJ2-7. The CDR3 consists of 14 residues. Germline V gene sequence: CDR1 SNHLY, CDR2 FYNNEI. The CDR3 nucleotides read TGTGCCAGCAGTGGTCGGGGGGGGCCGCGCGAGCAGTACTTC. It codes for CASSGRGGPREQYF.

Note on this clone: At one end, the junction sequence differs from germline, possibly due to a read error. V is TRBV6-7 and J is TRBJ2-6, with D maybe TRBD1 (6 bases). TRBV6-7 carries the ORF label, with uncertain function. This CDR3 has 17 residues. The CDR3 reads CASRRTATYSGANALTF. CDR3 coding DNA: TGTGCCAGTAGACGGACAGCCACCTACTCTGGGGCCAACGCCCTGACTTTC.

This rearrangement joins TRBV4-1 to TRBJ2-2, with a possible D match to TRBD2 (5 bases). The CDR3 runs 16 residues. Germline V CDR1 and CDR2: MGHRA, YSYEKL. Trimming stripped 4 bases from V and 4 bases from J, with 16 bases between. Written as DNA, the CDR3 is TGCGCCAGCAGCCCATTCCGGGAAATGGGCACCGGGGAGCTGTTTTTT. Translating gives CASSPFREMGTGELFF.

The chain is built from TRBV19 and TRBJ2-7; TRBD2 agrees at 8 bases. Losses at the gene ends were 3 bases for V and 5 bases for J; bases not matched to a gene: 6. This CDR3 is built from 14 residues. CDR1 is LNHDA, CDR2 SQIVND, per germline (reference sequence). This CDR3 reads CASSISGIGDEQYF. The CDR3 DNA is TGTGCCAGTAGTATTAGCGGGATAGGTGACGAGCAGTACTTC.

The rearrangement uses TRBV27 and TRBJ1-4, with a weak D call TRBD1 (5 bases). Germline values: CDR1 MNHEY, CDR2 SMNVEV (reference sequence). V lost 5 bases and J 8 bases, leaving 21 bases between the germline ends. The CDR3 sequence is 16 residues long. CDR3 nucleotides: TGTGCCAGCAGTCCTTCGAGACAGCTGCGTGGCGAAAAACTGTTTTTT. Translated, it gives CASSPSRQLRGEKLFF.

The gene calls are TRBV28 and TRBJ2-2; the D gene is possibly TRBD1 (6 bases). The CDR3 sequence is 14 residues long. Germline CDR1 MDHEN, CDR2 SYDVKM. Trimming shortened V by 7 bases and J by 1 base, and 10 bases separated the two germline ends. CDR3 bases: TGTGCCAGCAACGAACAGGGGAACACCGGGGAGCTGTTTTTT. It specifies CASNEQGNTGELFF. The full variable domain, rest sourced from reference TRBV28 and TRBJ2-2, is DVKVTQSSRYLVKRTGEKVFLECVQDMDHENMFWYRQDPGLGLRLIYFSYDVKMKEKGDIPEGYSVSREKKERFSLILESASTNQTSMYLCASNEQGNTGELFFGEGSRLTVL.

The genes are TRBV6-1 and TRBJ1-5, with 9 bases that match TRBD1. This CDR3 is 14 amino acids long. Per germline, CDR1 MNHNS and CDR2 SASEGT. V was clipped by 3 bases and J by 5 bases; unmatched bases: 2. CDR3 bases: TGTGCCAGCAGTGAGGGGGACAGGGATCAGCCCCAGCATTTT. It yields the protein CASSEGDRDQPQHF.

V and J are TRBV7-3 and TRBJ2-1, with a tentative D call TRBD2 (5 bases). The V gene lost 5 bases and the J gene lost 1 base, with 6 bases spanning the gap. Germline-derived CDR1 and CDR2 are SGHTA and FQGTGA. The CDR3 extends over 13 amino acids. In DNA form, the CDR3 reads TGTGCCAGCAGCGAGCGGTCCTACAATGAGCAGTTCTTC. Protein: CASSERSYNEQFF.